The present TCR beta chain was sequenced within a study of cytomegalovirus exposure and HLA in healthy donors. Study summary: In a previous analysis, 110 million or so unique TCR beta sequences were found from roughly 180 million T cells. Drawn from HLA-typed donors, tens of millions of unique TCRs were held in an early data release.

In regard to this clone: Its antigen is not identified.

Broader study findings: In a later analysis, productive TCRs from donors in an Asian-associated ancestry cluster reportedly carried fewer N-insertions than the cohort mean. It was 160 or so TCR beta chains that were listed as cytomegalovirus-associated.

The trim removed 5 bases at V and 1 base at J, leaving 7 bases unmatched. The V gene's germline CDR1 is SGHRS and CDR2 YFSETQ. This CDR3 has 15 amino acids. Primers included in the PCR were 60 Vbeta and 13 Jbeta primers. Method: immunoSEQ multiplex PCR; TCRdb's copy keeps in-frame clones and lacks some. This sample has tens of thousands of clones, with around 78% found just once. The sequence derives from a man between 40 and 49 years old in good health and CMV-seronegative. The J gene is TRBJ2-5, the V gene TRBV5-1, with 8 bases identical to TRBD2. Sequencing input: PBMCs. CDR3 in amino acids: CASSMVAGTQETQYF. CDR3 coding DNA: TGCGCCAGCAGTATGGTAGCGGGGACCCAAGAGACCCAGTACTTC.